Shown below are 30 T cell receptor beta chains from a single sample sequenced in a study of blood T cell repertoires in COVID-19. Measured with immunoSEQ multiplex PCR; TCRdb has only the in-frame clones, and not every one. The table has more than 250,000 clones, 87% seen once. Sequencing was done on a sample of PBMCs or T cells enriched from blood (not recorded which). These receptors all stem from a woman aged 40 to 55 who had recovered from COVID-19.

The chain carries TRBV5-6 and TRBJ2-1; 12 bases are shared with TRBD2. This CDR3 is built from 16 residues. Germline V gives CDR1 SGHDT, CDR2 YYEEEE. V dropped 5 bases and J dropped 15; count of bases not matched to a gene: 18. Here the CDR3 DNA reads TGTGCCAGCAGATTAAGGTCGGTGACTAGCGGGAGTGGATGGTTCTTC. This encodes CASRLRSVTSGSGWFF.

In its sample, this clone was seen once. The genes are TRBV19 and TRBJ2-1; TRBD2 aligns across 10 bases. This CDR3 comprises 12 residues. Per germline, CDR1 LNHDA and CDR2 SQIVND (reference sequence). Trimming cost V 6 bases and J 10 bases; bases outside gene matches: 3. CDR3 region: CASRMTSGEQFF. The CDR3, as DNA: TGTGCCAGTAGGATGACTAGCGGGGAGCAGTTCTTC.

J is TRBJ2-6 and V is TRBV15, with 9 bases lining up with TRBD1. This CDR3 has 17 residues. V lost 2 bases and J lost 2; bases outside the gene matches: 4. The germline CDR1 and CDR2 sequences are LNHNV and YYDKDF (reference sequence). The chain's CDR3 is CATSRLTGGAGANVLTF. CDR3 in DNA: TGTGCCACCAGCAGACTTACAGGGGGCGCTGGGGCCAACGTCCTGACTTTC.

CDR3 nucleotides: TGTGCCAGCAGCTCAGGGGAGACCCAGTACTTC. As protein: CASSSGETQYF. V usage is TRBV3-1 (or the pseudogene TRBV3-2) and J usage is TRBJ2-5; D is possibly TRBD1 (5 bases). The germline gives CDR1 LGHDT, CDR2 YNNKEL (reference sequence). The CDR3 consists of 11 residues. Trimming cost V 5 bases and J 5 bases, with 6 bases left between them.

The table lists this clone with a few counts. V gene TRBV24-1 combines with J gene TRBJ1-1; D remains unclear. Trimming shortened V by 4 bases and J by 3 bases, and 11 bases separated the two germline ends. CDR1 and CDR2 (germline): KGHDR, SFDVKD. This CDR3 contains 14 residues. CDR3 bases: TGTGCCACCAGTGACCCTTCGTCCGACACTGAAGCTTTCTTT. It is translated as CATSDPSSDTEAFF.

The chain recombines TRBV5-1 with TRBJ2-5; 10 positions agree with TRBD1. The CDR3 is 13 amino acids. The V segment lost 7 bases and the J segment 3 bases; nucleotides outside the gene matches: 3. The germline CDR1 and CDR2 sequences are SGHRS and YFSETQ. The CDR3 loop is CASRQGAKETQYF. The CDR3, as DNA: TGCGCCAGCCGACAGGGGGCAAAAGAGACCCAGTACTTC.

The table lists this clone with a few counts. V usage is TRBV28 and J usage is TRBJ1-6, with 9 bases aligning to TRBD1. The CDR3 has 13 amino acids. Germline lookup yields CDR1 MDHEN and CDR2 SYDVKM. Unmatched junction bases numbered 4, after V lost 11 bases and J lost 5 bases. The DNA for the CDR3 is TGTGCCTCCTGGGACAGGGATAATTCACCCCTCCACTTT. Its translation is CASWDRDNSPLHF.

This clone was detected only a few times. V is TRBV30 and J is TRBJ2-1, with a weak D call TRBD2 (6 bases). The CDR3 has 14 amino acids. The germline gives CDR1 GTSNPN, CDR2 SVGIG (reference sequence). V dropped 2 bases and J dropped 5 bases, with 13 bases sitting between them. CDR3 loop: CAWSLGGANNEQFF. The CDR3 region has the DNA TGTGCCTGGAGTCTGGGGGGAGCGAACAATGAGCAGTTCTTC.

Written as DNA, the CDR3 is TGTGCCAGCACCAGCATAAGGGGGCACGAGCAGTACTTC. It encodes CASTSIRGHEQYF. The J gene is TRBJ2-7, the V gene TRBV7-2, with TRBD1 matching 7 bases. V shed 7 bases, J shed 5 bases, and the junction held 8 bases outside the gene matches. This CDR3 has 13 amino acids. Germline V gives CDR1 SGHTA, CDR2 FQGNSA. Variable domain in full (rest from reference TRBV7-2 and TRBJ2-7): GAGVSQSPSNKVTEKGKDVELRCDPISGHTALYWYRQSLGQGLEFLIYFQGNSAPDKSGLPSDRFSAERTGGSVSTLTIQRTQQEDSAVYLCASTSIRGHEQYFGPGTRLTVT.

The V gene is TRBV6-5, the J gene TRBJ2-7; tentatively, D is TRBD2 (5 bases). Per germline, CDR1 MNHEY and CDR2 SVGAGI. V was shortened by 5 bases and J by 6 bases, with 8 bases between the two germline ends. This CDR3 spans 11 amino acids. The CDR3 nucleotides read TGTGCCAGCAGTAGGGAGACCGAGCAGTACTTC. As protein: CASSRETEQYF.

In nucleotides, the CDR3 is TGTGCCAGCAGCTTAGGCGGTACGGGACTAGGAGGGTACGAGCAGTACTTC. This encodes CASSLGGTGLGGYEQYF. The V and J genes are TRBV7-8 and TRBJ2-7, with 8 bases lining up with TRBD2. In germline, CDR1 is SGHVS, CDR2 FQNEAQ. The CDR3 contains 17 residues. V gave up 1 base and J gave up 4 bases; unmatched junction bases: 12.

The rearrangement links TRBV5-1 to TRBJ2-5; 10 bases are shared with TRBD2. V shed 0 bases and J 2 bases; nucleotides not matched to a gene: 1. This CDR3 region has 15 residues. Germline loops: CDR1 SGHRS, CDR2 YFSETQ. CDR3 in amino acids: CASSLVAGGQETQYF. For the CDR3, the DNA is TGCGCCAGCAGCTTGGTAGCGGGAGGACAAGAGACCCAGTACTTC.

The gene calls are TRBV24-1 and TRBJ2-2; maybe TRBD2 (6 bases). Trimming shortened V by 2 bases and J by 1 base, and 10 bases separated the two germline ends. Germline lookup yields CDR1 KGHDR and CDR2 SFDVKD. The CDR3 extends over 16 amino acids. The CDR3 protein is CATSDSGTGNTGELFF. The DNA of the CDR3 is TGTGCCACCAGTGATTCCGGGACTGGGAACACCGGGGAGCTGTTTTTT.

The chain joins TRBV4-3 to TRBJ2-1, with 10 positions matching TRBD2. This CDR3 comprises 15 residues. The V gene end was trimmed by 4 bases and the J gene end by 10 bases; junction bases not matched to a gene: 10. Germline CDR1 LGHNA, CDR2 YSLEER. The CDR3 region is CASSPGLAEGGEQFF. In DNA form, the CDR3 reads TGCGCCAGCAGCCCAGGACTAGCGGAGGGGGGGGAGCAGTTCTTC.

The chain uses TRBV7-8 and TRBJ2-3; 9 positions agree with TRBD1. With 7 bases clipped from V and 2 bases from J, the junction kept 16 bases outside the gene matches. Per the germline V gene, CDR1 is SGHVS and CDR2 is FQNEAQ. CDR3 length: 18 amino acids. Written as DNA, the CDR3 is TGTGCCAGCATTTCGGACAGGGGCCATTTAAAAGACACAGATACGCAGTATTTT. Translation gives CASISDRGHLKDTDTQYF. Filled out from reference TRBV7-8 and TRBJ2-3, the complete variable domain reads GAGVSQSPRYKVAKRGQDVALRCDPISGHVSLFWYQQALGQGPEFLTYFQNEAQLDKSGLPSDRFFAERPEGSVSTLKIQRTQQEDSAVYLCASISDRGHLKDTDTQYFGPGTRLTVL.

The chain joins TRBV7-9 to TRBJ2-7; 9 bases agree with TRBD2. Germline V CDR1 and CDR2: SEHNR, FQNEAQ (reference sequence). V lost 4 bases and J lost 5; bases outside the gene matches: 9. The CDR3 is 15 residues long. The CDR3 region has the DNA TGTGCCAGCAGCTCGGCGGGAGGGCGGTTGGACGAGCAGTACTTC. Its translation: CASSSAGGRLDEQYF.

The rearrangement links TRBV2 to TRBJ2-1; TRBD2 matches at 15 bases. In germline, CDR1 is SNHLY, CDR2 FYNNEI. V lost 4 bases to trimming and J lost 6 bases; unmatched junction nucleotides: 1. The CDR3 extends over 15 amino acids. The CDR3 protein is CASSGGLAGGNEQFF. The CDR3 DNA follows: TGTGCCAGCAGTGGGGGACTAGCGGGAGGCAATGAGCAGTTCTTC.

This clone was counted a few times. V and J are TRBV7-6 and TRBJ2-2; 10 bases map to TRBD2. The CDR3 spans 16 residues. J was trimmed by 7 bases and V by 1 base; bases with no gene match: 6. Looked up from germline, CDR1 is SGHVS and CDR2 is FNYEAQ. CDR3 sequence (DNA): TGTGCCAGCAGCTTAGTAGTAGCGGGAGGAGGCGGGGAGCTGTTTTTT. This gives the protein CASSLVVAGGGGELFF.

This clone was detected only once. This chain links TRBV7-2 with TRBJ2-7, with TRBD2 identical over 10 bases. The trim removed 5 bases at V and 6 bases at J, leaving 10 bases unmatched. CDR3 length: 15 amino acids. The germline CDR1 and CDR2 sequences are SGHTA and FQGNSA. In nucleotides, the CDR3 is TGTGCCAGCAGCCAACAGCCGGGACTAGCGAGCGAGCAGTACTTC. The encoded protein is CASSQQPGLASEQYF. Using reference TRBV7-2 and TRBJ2-7 for the parts outside the CDR3, the full variable domain is GAGVSQSPSNKVTEKGKDVELRCDPISGHTALYWYRQSLGQGLEFLIYFQGNSAPDKSGLPSDRFSAERTGGSVSTLTIQRTQQEDSAVYLCASSQQPGLASEQYFGPGTRLTVT.

The chain uses TRBV3-1 (or the pseudogene TRBV3-2) and TRBJ2-5; a possible D gene is TRBD2 (5 bases). Trimming left V 1 base short and J 3 bases short, with 24 bases between. CDR1 and CDR2 from the germline V gene are LGHDT and YNNKEL (reference sequence). There are 19 residues in the CDR3. The CDR3 region is CASSQATTGVGASKETQYF. The CDR3 DNA reads TGTGCCAGCAGCCAAGCGACCACTGGAGTGGGAGCCTCCAAAGAGACCCAGTACTTC.

This chain uses TRBV4-1 with TRBJ2-5; 12 nucleotides align to TRBD2. The CDR3 totals 15 residues. V trimming: 1 base; J trimming: 9 bases; junction bases outside the gene matches: 6. Germline CDR1 reads MGHRA; CDR2 reads YSYEKL. Here the CDR3 reads CASSQARTSGTAQYF. For the CDR3, the DNA is TGCGCCAGCAGCCAAGCGCGGACTAGCGGGACGGCCCAGTACTTC.

The rearrangement links TRBV5-1 to TRBJ2-5; D is perhaps TRBD2 (6 bases). The CDR3 loop spans 15 amino acids. The V end was cut by 3 bases, the J end by 5 bases, with 17 bases between. Germline CDR1 SGHRS, CDR2 YFSETQ. The CDR3 DNA is TGCGCCAGCAGCTCCGGGTCGGAGGGAGGTGAGACCCAGTACTTC. Amino acid sequence: CASSSGSEGGETQYF.

This clone was detected only once. The gene calls are TRBV18 and TRBJ2-7; 10 bases match TRBD1. CDR3 size: 15 residues. Trimming cost V 4 bases and J 7 bases; bases outside gene matches: 10. The germline CDR1 and CDR2 sequences are KGHSH and LQKENI. CDR3 nucleotide sequence: TGTGCCAGCTCACGCCCGGGACAGGGGATAATTGAGCAGTACTTC. The encoded protein is CASSRPGQGIIEQYF.

This rearrangement joins TRBV7-2 to TRBJ2-7; 10 bases align to TRBD2. This CDR3 has 15 residues. Germline assignment: CDR1 SGHTA and CDR2 FQGNSA. V was pared by 7 bases and J by 4 bases, with 10 bases of the junction left unmatched. CDR3 residues: CASTLSGGRSYEQYF. In DNA form, the CDR3 reads TGTGCCAGCACCCTTAGCGGGGGGAGGAGTTACGAGCAGTACTTC.

The V and J genes are TRBV12-3 or TRBV12-4 and TRBJ2-5; no clear D. The CDR3 has 13 residues. Trimming cost V 1 base and J 2 bases, with 5 bases left between them. The CDR3 sequence: CASSLGQQETQYF. DNA for the CDR3: TGTGCCAGCAGTTTAGGGCAGCAAGAGACCCAGTACTTC.

This clone appeared once. V usage is TRBV3-1 (or the pseudogene TRBV3-2) and J usage is TRBJ2-3; 10 bases match TRBD1. Germline-derived CDR1 and CDR2 are LGHDT and YNNKEL (reference sequence). The ends lost 0 bases at V and 2 bases at J; junction bases unmatched: 8. The CDR3 consists of 18 residues. The CDR3 sequence: CASSQEMSGTGATDTQYF. The DNA of the CDR3 is TGTGCCAGCAGCCAAGAGATGTCTGGGACAGGGGCCACAGATACGCAGTATTTT.

The rearrangement joins TRBV30 to TRBJ1-1; TRBD1 aligns across 7 bases. The CDR3 spans 13 residues. The V gene's germline CDR1 is GTSNPN and CDR2 SVGIG (reference sequence). After removal of 3 bases from V and 1 base from J, the junction contained 2 bases not matched to a gene. CDR3 nucleotides: TGTGCCTGGAGAAGGACAGGGAACACTGAAGCTTTCTTT. Its protein is CAWRRTGNTEAFF.

This chain uses TRBV16 with TRBJ1-1, with D perhaps matching TRBD1 (5 bases). The CDR3 totals 16 residues. Trimming removed 6 bases at V and 1 base at J, with 18 bases between. Germline V gene data show CDR1 as KGHSY and CDR2 as FQNENV. The CDR3 region has the DNA TGTGCCAGCAGTCCCAGCCGGGGGTCGACGAACACTGAAGCTTTCTTT. This gives the protein CASSPSRGSTNTEAFF.

The chain is built from TRBV7-2 and TRBJ1-3, with TRBD1 matching 7 bases. J gave up 4 bases and V 1 base, and 7 bases lay outside the gene matches. The CDR3 loop spans 16 amino acids. Germline V lookup: CDR1 SGHTA, CDR2 FQGNSA. The chain's CDR3 is CASSLDRGRGGNTIYF. Here the CDR3 DNA reads TGTGCCAGCAGCTTAGACAGGGGACGCGGCGGAAACACCATATATTTT.

The chain recombines TRBV2 with TRBJ2-7; 9 nucleotides match TRBD1. The CDR3 is made up of 14 amino acids. CDR1 is SNHLY, CDR2 FYNNEI, per germline. Germline trimming cut 5 bases from V and 6 bases from J; bases unmatched to any gene: 8. CDR3 in DNA: TGTGCCAGCAGTACTAAGGGGGACAGGGCCGAGCAGTACTTC. Its translation: CASSTKGDRAEQYF.